The present T cell receptor (beta chain) was sequenced within a study of response to subunit inactivated influenza vaccine. Study conclusions and caveats: T cells newly recruited by each seasonal influenza vaccination are few, the authors suggested.

Using its own MiXCR run on the RT-PCR reads, TCRdb lists one record per CDR3 protein. The table includes fewer than 600,000 distinct CDR3 sequences, approximately 7.3% detected once. V dropped 1 base and J dropped 1 base, with 5 bases sitting between them. The CDR3 consists of 14 residues. CDR1 and CDR2 from the germline V gene are LGHNA and YSLEER. This clonotype appeared a few times. Its antigen remains unknown. The material sequenced was PBMCs from blood, taken approximately 25 months after vaccination. The chain uses TRBV4-3 and TRBJ1-5; the D is unclear. The clonotype originates from a man aged 50-75 years who received an inactivated influenza vaccine. The CDR3 reads CASSQATSNQPQHF. The CDR3 DNA reads TGCGCCAGCAGCCAAGCCACCAGCAATCAGCCCCAGCATTTT.